The 2 T cell receptor beta chains below come from one sample, sequenced in a study of T cells in Graves' hyperthyroidism and ophthalmopathy. Amplified TCR beta CDR3 regions came from RNA transcripts. A first-round RT-PCR of the TCR CDR3 used the HTBI primer set. TCRdb recomputed calls from the multiplex PCR reads with MiXCR, one row per CDR3 protein. The sample has fewer than 900,000 distinct CDR3 sequences, over 15% seen once. Sequenced material: blood. The receptors stem from a woman aged 50 to 65 with Graves' hyperthyroidism that later progressed to Graves' ophthalmopathy.

This clonotype has at least ten counts. The gene calls are TRBV20-1 and TRBJ2-7, with D possibly TRBD1 on 6 matching bases. Per germline, CDR1 DFQATT and CDR2 SNEGSKA (reference sequence). Trimming cost V 6 bases and J 1 base, with 10 bases left between them. CDR3 size: 12 residues. The chain's CDR3 is CSAPGQSYEQYF. The CDR3 DNA is TGCAGTGCCCCCGGACAGTCCTACGAGCAGTACTTC.

This clonotype was seen only a few times. The chain joins TRBV3-1 to TRBJ1-4; TRBD1 agrees at 10 bases. With 3 bases clipped from V and 3 bases from J, the junction kept 1 base outside the gene matches. Germline V CDR1 and CDR2: LGHDT, YNNKEL (reference sequence). CDR3 length equals 15 residues. CDR3 sequence reads: CASSQGQGPNEKLFF. The CDR3 DNA is TGTGCCAGCAGCCAGGGACAGGGGCCTAATGAAAAACTGTTTTTT.